The clone carrying this T cell receptor (beta chain) was seen only a few times. This sequence may be a read error, since a much larger clone differs from it by one base. TCRdb processed the PCR reads anew with MiXCR; each CDR3 protein has one entry. The sample has about 3,100 distinct CDR3 sequences, 40% to 55% seen once; the top ten hold approximately 49%. This CDR3 has 12 residues. CDR1 is MNHNS and CDR2 is SASEGT in the germline V gene. The source of the sample is a study of CD4 and CD8 cells across lung adenocarcinoma regions. The chain employs TRBV6-1 and TRBJ2-1, with D possibly TRBD1 on 5 matching bases. With the DNA end fitting TRBJ2-7 better, the J assignment may be wrong. Sequenced sample: CD8+ T cells from the center of a lung tumor. The source of this sequence is a male donor with lung adenocarcinoma. The CD4 and CD8 labels of this study may be unreliable. The CDR3 DNA reads as TGTGCCAGCAGAGACAGTTCCCGTGAGCAGTACTTC. Its translation: CASRDSSREQYF.